This TCR beta chain was identified in a study of cytomegalovirus exposure and HLA in healthy donors. On this clone: Its matching antigen is unknown.

The CDR3 length is 15 residues. Germline V gene sequence: CDR1 MNHNY, CDR2 SVGAGI (reference sequence). V lost 2 bases and J lost 4, with 14 bases in between. Use of 60 Vbeta and 13 Jbeta primers characterized the PCR. Data came from immunoSEQ multiplex PCR; TCRdb stores just in-frame clones and leaves some out. The data contain about 77,000 clones, about 79% of them singletons. Study-wide results and caveats: Cytomegalovirus association was listed for 164 TCR beta chains. Within an earlier analysis, most TCR beta V segments proved productive either about 90% or about 30% of the time. The records held CMV serostatus as the only immune exposure information.

The chain employs TRBV6-6 and TRBJ1-2; weak D call: TRBD1 (6 bases). This receptor was identified in a man in his forties in good health and CMV-seronegative. Sample: PBMCs. The CDR3 region has the DNA TGTGCCAGCAGTTACAGAGGGCAGGGGATCTATGGCTACACCTTC. Translated: CASSYRGQGIYGYTF.